Sequencing of this T cell receptor (beta chain) was carried out in a study of blood T cells in healthy people across ages. The study's findings and limits: TCR beta diversity was tightly associated with the proportion of naive T cells.

A J-beta primer mix and a sample-barcoded 5' primer were used in a second PCR of roughly 6 to 12 cycles. TCRdb re-called the 5' RACE reads through MiXCR, storing one row per CDR3 protein. The sample shows 920,000 or so distinct CDR3 sequences, under 45% of them seen only once. Points on this clonotype: The antigen is undetermined. At one of its ends the junction is not consistent with the germline gene, which may arise from a read error.

This CDR3 spans 17 amino acids. Germline V gene sequence: CDR1 MNHEY, CDR2 SMNVEV (reference sequence). The source of this sequence is a woman aged 60-75 years in good health. The chain combines TRBV27 with TRBJ2-3; 10 bases fit TRBD1. The sample comprised blood. The CDR3 bases are TGTGCCAGCAGTTGGGGGTTTGGGACAGGGGCCACAGGTACGCAGTATTTT. This encodes CASSWGFGTGATGTQYF.